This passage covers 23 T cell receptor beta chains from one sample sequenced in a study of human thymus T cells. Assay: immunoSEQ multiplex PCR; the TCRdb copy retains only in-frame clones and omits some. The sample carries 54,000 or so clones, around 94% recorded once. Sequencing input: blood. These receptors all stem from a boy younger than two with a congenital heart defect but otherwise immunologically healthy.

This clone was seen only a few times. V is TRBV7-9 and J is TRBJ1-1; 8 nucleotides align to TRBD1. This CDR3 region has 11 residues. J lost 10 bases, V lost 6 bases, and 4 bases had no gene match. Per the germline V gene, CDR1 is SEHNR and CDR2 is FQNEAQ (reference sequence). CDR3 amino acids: CASSRGQGAFF. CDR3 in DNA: TGTGCCAGCAGTCGAGGACAGGGAGCTTTCTTT.

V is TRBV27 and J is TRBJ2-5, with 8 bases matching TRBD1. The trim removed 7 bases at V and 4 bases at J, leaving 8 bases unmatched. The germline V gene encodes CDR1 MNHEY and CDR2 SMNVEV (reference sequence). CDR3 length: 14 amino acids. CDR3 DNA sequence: TGTGCCAGCACCCGGACAGGGCGTCTAGAGACCCAGTACTTC. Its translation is CASTRTGRLETQYF.

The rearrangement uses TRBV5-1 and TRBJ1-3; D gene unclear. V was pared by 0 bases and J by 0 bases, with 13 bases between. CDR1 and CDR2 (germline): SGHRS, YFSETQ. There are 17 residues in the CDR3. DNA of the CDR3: TGCGCCAGCAGCTTGGGATATGGCAGCTCCTCTGGAAACACCATATATTTT. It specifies CASSLGYGSSSGNTIYF.

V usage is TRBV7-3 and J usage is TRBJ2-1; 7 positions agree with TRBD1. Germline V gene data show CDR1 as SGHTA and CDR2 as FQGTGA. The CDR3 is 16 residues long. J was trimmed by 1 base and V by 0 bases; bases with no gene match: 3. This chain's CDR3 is CASSLTGQMSYNEQFF. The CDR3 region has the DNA TGTGCCAGCAGCTTAACGGGACAGATGTCCTACAATGAGCAGTTCTTC.

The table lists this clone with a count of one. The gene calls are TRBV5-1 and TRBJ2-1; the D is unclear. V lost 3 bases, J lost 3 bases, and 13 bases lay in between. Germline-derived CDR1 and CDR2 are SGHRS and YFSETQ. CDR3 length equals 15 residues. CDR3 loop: CASSWSREIYNEQFF. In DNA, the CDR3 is TGCGCCAGCAGCTGGTCCCGTGAGATCTACAATGAGCAGTTCTTC.

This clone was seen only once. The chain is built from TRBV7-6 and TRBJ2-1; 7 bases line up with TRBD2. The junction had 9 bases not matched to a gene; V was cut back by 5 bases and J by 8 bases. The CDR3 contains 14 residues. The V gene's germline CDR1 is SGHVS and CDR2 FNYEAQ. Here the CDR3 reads CASSPSGGSDEQFF. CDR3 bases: TGTGCCAGCAGCCCATCCGGGGGGTCTGATGAGCAGTTCTTC.

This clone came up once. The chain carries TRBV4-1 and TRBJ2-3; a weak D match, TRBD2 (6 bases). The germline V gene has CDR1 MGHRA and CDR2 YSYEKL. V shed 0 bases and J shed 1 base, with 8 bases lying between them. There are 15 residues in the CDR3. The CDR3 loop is CASSQEGGGTDTQYF. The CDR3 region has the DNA TGCGCCAGCAGCCAAGAGGGCGGGGGCACAGATACGCAGTATTTT.

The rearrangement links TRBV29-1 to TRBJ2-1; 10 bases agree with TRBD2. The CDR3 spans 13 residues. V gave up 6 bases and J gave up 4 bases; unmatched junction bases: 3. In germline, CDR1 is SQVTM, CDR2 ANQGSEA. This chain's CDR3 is CSVSGGAYNEQFF. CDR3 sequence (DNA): TGCAGCGTAAGCGGGGGGGCTTACAATGAGCAGTTCTTC.

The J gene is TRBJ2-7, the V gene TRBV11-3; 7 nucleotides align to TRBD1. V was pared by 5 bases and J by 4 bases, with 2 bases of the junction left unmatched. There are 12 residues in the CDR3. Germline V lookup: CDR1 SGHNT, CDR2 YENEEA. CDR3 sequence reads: CASSPGQYEQYF. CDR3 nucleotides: TGTGCCAGCAGCCCGGGACAGTACGAGCAGTACTTC.

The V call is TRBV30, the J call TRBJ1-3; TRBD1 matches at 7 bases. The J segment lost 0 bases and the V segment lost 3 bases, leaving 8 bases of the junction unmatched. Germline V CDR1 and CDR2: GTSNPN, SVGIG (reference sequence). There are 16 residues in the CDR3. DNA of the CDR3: TGTGCCTGGAGCCCAGACAGGGTGATCTCTGGAAACACCATATATTTT. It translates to CAWSPDRVISGNTIYF.

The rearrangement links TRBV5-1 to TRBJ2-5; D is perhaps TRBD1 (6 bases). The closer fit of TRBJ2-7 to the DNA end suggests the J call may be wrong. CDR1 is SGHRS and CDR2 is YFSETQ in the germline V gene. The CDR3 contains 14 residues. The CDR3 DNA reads TGCGCCAGCAGCCCATGGGACAACTCCTACGAGCAGTACTTC. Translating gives CASSPWDNSYEQYF.

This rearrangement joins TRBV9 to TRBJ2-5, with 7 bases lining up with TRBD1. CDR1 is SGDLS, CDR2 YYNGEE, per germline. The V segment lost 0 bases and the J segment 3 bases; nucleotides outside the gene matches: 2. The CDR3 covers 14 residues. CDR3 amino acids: CASSVEGTEETQYF. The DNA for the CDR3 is TGTGCCAGCAGCGTAGAAGGGACAGAAGAGACCCAGTACTTC.

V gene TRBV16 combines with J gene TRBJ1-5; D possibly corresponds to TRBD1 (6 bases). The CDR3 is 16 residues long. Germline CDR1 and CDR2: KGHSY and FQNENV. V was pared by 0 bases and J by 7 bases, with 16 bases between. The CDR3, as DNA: TGTGCCAGCAGCCAATCCCCGCCTACAGGGACCCAGCCCCAGCATTTT. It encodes CASSQSPPTGTQPQHF.

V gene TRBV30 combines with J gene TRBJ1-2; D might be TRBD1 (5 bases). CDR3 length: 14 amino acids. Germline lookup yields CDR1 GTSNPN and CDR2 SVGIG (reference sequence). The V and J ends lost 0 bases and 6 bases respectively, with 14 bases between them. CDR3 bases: TGTGCCTGGAGTGTACATAGGGGCGGGGATGGCTACACCTTC. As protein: CAWSVHRGGDGYTF.

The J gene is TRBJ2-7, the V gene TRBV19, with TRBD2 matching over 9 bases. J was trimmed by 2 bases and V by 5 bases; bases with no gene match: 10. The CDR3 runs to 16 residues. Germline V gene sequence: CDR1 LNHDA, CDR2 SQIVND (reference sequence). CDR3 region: CASSAGWGLAPYEQYF. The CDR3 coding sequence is TGTGCCAGTAGTGCCGGATGGGGACTAGCCCCCTACGAGCAGTACTTC.

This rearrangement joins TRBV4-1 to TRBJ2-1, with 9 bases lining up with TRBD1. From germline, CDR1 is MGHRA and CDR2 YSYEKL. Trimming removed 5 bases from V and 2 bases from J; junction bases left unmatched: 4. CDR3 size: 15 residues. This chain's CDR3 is CASSSGTGTYNEQFF. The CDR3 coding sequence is TGCGCCAGCAGCTCCGGGACAGGGACCTACAATGAGCAGTTCTTC.

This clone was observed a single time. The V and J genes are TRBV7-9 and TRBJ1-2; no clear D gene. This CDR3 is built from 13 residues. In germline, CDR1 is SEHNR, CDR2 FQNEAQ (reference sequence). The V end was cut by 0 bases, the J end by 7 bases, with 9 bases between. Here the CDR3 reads CASSLASGPGYTF. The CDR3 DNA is TGTGCCAGCAGCTTAGCATCTGGGCCTGGCTACACCTTC. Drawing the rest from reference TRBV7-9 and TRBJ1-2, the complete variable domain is DTGVSQNPRHKITKRGQNVTFRCDPISEHNRLYWYRQTLGQGPEFLTYFQNEAQLEKSRLLSDRFSAERPKGSFSTLEIQRTEQGDSAMYLCASSLASGPGYTFGSGTRLTVV.

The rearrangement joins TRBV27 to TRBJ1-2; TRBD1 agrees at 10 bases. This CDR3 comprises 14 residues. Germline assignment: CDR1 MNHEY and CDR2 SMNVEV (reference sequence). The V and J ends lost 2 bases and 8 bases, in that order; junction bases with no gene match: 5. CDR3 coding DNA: TGTGCCAGCAGTTTAAGACAGGGGGCGGGGGGCTACACCTTC. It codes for CASSLRQGAGGYTF.

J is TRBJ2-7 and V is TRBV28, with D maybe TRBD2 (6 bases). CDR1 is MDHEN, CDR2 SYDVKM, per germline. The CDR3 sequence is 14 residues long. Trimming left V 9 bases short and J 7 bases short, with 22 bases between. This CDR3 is CASRRPAGLGEQYF. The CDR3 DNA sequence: TGTGCCAGTAGACGCCCCGCGGGGCTAGGGGAGCAGTACTTC.

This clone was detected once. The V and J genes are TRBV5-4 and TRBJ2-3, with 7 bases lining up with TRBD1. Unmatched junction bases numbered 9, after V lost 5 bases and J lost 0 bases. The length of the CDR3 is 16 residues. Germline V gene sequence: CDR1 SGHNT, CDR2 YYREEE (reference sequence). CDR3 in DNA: TGTGCCAGCAGTTTAGACAGGGTTACTAGCACAGATACGCAGTATTTT. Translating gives CASSLDRVTSTDTQYF.

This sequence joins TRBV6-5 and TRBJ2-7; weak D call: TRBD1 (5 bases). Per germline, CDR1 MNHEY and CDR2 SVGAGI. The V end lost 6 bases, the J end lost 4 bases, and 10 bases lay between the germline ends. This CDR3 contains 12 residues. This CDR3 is CASSHTGYEQYF. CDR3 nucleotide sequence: TGTGCCAGCAGCCACACAGGTTACGAGCAGTACTTC.

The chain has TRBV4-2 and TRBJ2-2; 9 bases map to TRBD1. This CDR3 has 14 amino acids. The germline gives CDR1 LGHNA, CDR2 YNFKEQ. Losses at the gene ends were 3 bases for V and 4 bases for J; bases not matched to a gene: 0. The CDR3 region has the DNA TGTGCCAGCAGCCAGGACAGGGGCACCGGGGAGCTGTTTTTT. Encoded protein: CASSQDRGTGELFF.

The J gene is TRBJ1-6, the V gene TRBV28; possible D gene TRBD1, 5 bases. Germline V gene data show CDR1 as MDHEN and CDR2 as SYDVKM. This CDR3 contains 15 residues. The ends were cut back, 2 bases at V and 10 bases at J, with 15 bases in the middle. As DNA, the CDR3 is TGTGCCAGCAGTTTAGCTGGGACCGCGAGGTCACCCCTCCACTTT. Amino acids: CASSLAGTARSPLHF.